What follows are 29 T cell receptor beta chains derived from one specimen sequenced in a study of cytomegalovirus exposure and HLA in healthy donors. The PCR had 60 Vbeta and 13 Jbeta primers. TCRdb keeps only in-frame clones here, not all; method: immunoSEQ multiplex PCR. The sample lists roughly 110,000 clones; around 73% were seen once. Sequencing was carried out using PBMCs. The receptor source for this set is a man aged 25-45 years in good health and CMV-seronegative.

The DNA for the CDR3 is TGTGCCAGCAGTTCTTCCCGGGACAGGATTTACAATGAGCAGTTCTTC. This gives the protein CASSSSRDRIYNEQFF. The V call is TRBV28, the J call TRBJ2-1, with 8 bases lining up with TRBD1. CDR3 length equals 16 residues. The germline gives CDR1 MDHEN, CDR2 SYDVKM. The V gene end was trimmed by 4 bases and the J gene end by 4 bases; junction bases not matched to a gene: 9.

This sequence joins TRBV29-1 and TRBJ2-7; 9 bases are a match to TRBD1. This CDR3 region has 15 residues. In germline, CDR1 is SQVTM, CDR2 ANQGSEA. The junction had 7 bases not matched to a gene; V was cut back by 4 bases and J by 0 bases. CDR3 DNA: TGCAGCGTTGGGGCCCGGGACAGGGTCTCCTACGAGCAGTACTTC. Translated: CSVGARDRVSYEQYF.

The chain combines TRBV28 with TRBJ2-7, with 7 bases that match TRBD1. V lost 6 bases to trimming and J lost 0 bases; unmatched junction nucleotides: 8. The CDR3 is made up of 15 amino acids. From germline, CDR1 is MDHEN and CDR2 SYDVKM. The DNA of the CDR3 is TGTGCCAGCAGCCCCGGACAGGTCATCTCCTACGAGCAGTACTTC. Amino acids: CASSPGQVISYEQYF.

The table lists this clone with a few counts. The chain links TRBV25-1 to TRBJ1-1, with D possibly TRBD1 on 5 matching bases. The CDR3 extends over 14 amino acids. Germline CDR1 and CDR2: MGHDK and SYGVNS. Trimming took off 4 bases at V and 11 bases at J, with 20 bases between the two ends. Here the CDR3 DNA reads TGTGCCAGCAGTGGGAGGGGCAGGGTGGGCGTGGCTTTCTTT. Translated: CASSGRGRVGVAFF. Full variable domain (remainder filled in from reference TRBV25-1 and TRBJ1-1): EADIYQTPRYLVIGTGKKITLECSQTMGHDKMYWYQQDPGMELHLIHYSYGVNSTEKGDLSSESTVSRIRTEHFPLTLESARPSHTSQYLCASSGRGRVGVAFFGQGTRLTVV.

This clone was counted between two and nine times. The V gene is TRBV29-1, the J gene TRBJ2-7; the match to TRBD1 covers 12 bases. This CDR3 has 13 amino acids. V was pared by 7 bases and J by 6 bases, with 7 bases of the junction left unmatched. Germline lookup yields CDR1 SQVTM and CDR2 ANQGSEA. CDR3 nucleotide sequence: TGCAGCGCAGTCGGGACAGGGGGCGGCGAGCAGTACTTC. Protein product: CSAVGTGGGEQYF.

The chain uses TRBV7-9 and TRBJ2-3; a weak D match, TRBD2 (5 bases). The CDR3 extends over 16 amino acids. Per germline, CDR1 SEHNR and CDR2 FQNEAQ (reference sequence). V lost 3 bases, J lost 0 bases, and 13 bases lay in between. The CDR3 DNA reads TGTGCCAGCAGCTTCCCCTCAGCGGCCAGCACAGATACGCAGTATTTT. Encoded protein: CASSFPSAASTDTQYF.

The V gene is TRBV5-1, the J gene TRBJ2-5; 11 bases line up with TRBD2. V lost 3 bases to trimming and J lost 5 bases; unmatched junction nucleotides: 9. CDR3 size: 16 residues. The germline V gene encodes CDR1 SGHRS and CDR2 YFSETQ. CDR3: CASSYSGRGTGETQYF. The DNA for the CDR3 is TGCGCCAGCAGCTATAGCGGGAGGGGCACAGGGGAGACCCAGTACTTC.

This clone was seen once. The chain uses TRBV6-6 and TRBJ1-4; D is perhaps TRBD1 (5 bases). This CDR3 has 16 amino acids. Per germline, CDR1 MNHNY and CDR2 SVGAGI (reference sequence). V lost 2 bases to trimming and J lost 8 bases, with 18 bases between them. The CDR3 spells CASSYGGWTRNEKLFF. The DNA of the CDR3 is TGTGCCAGCAGTTACGGTGGTTGGACAAGGAACGAAAAACTGTTTTTT.

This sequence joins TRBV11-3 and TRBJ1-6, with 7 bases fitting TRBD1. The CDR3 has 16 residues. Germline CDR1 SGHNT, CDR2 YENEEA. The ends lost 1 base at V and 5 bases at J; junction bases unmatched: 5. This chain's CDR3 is CASSLGQGLNNSPLHF. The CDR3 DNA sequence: TGTGCCAGCAGCTTAGGACAGGGCCTAAATAATTCACCCCTCCACTTT.

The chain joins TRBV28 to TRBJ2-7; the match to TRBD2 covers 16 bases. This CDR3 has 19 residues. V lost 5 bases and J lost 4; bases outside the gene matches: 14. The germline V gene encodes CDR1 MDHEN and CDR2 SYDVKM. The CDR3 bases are TGTGCCAGCAGTCCGACCCTGGACAGGGGACTAGCGGGAGGGTACGAGCAGTACTTC. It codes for CASSPTLDRGLAGGYEQYF.

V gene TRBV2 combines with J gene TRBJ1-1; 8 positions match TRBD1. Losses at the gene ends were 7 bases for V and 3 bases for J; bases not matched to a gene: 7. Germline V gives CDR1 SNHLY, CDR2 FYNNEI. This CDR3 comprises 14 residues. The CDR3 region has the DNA TGTGCCAGCACCTGGACAGGGCTCGACACTGAAGCTTTCTTT. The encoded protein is CASTWTGLDTEAFF.

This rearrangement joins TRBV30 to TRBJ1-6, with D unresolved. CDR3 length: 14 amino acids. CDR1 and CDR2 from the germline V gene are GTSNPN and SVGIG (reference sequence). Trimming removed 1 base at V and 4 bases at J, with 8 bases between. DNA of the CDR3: TGTGCCTGGAGTGGTGGGAGTTATAATTCACCCCTCCACTTT. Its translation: CAWSGGSYNSPLHF.

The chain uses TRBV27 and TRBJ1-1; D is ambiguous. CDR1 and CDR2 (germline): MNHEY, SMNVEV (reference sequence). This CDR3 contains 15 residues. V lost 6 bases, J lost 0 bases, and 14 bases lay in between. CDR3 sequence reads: CASRSPGAMNTEAFF. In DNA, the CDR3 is TGTGCCAGCAGAAGCCCGGGTGCTATGAACACTGAAGCTTTCTTT.

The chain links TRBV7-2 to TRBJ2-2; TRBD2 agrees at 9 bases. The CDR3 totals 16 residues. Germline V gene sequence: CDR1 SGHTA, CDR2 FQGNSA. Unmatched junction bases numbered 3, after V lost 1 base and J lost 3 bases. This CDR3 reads CASSLGRGGHTGELFF. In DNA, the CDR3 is TGTGCCAGCAGCTTAGGGCGGGGGGGCCACACCGGGGAGCTGTTTTTT.

The CDR3 bases are TGTGCCAGCAGCTGGCGGACTGAAGCTTTCTTT. Translating it yields CASSWRTEAFF. J is TRBJ1-1 and V is TRBV5-4; D remains ambiguous. Trimming cost V 3 bases and J 5 bases, with 5 bases left between them. Germline V gives CDR1 SGHNT, CDR2 YYREEE (reference sequence). CDR3 length: 11 amino acids. Combining the CDR3 with reference TRBV5-4 and TRBJ1-1 gives the whole variable domain ETGVTQSPTHLIKTRGQQVTLRCSSQSGHNTVSWYQQALGQGPQFIFQYYREEENGRGNFPPRFSGLQFPNYSSELNVNALELDDSALYLCASSWRTEAFFGQGTRLTVV.

The DNA of the CDR3 is TGTGCCAGCAGAGGTGAACAGGGACAGCCTGAAAAACTGTTTTTT. Amino acid sequence: CASRGEQGQPEKLFF. The chain uses TRBV6-5 and TRBJ1-4; 7 bases match TRBD1. The CDR3 length is 15 residues. The V segment lost 6 bases and the J segment 7 bases; nucleotides outside the gene matches: 11. The germline CDR1 and CDR2 sequences are MNHEY and SVGAGI.

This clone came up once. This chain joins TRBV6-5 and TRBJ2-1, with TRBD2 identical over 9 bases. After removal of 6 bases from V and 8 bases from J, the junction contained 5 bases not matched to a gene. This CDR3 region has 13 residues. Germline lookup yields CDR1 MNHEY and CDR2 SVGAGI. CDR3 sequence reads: CASRGLARHEQFF. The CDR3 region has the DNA TGTGCCAGCAGGGGACTAGCTCGCCATGAGCAGTTCTTC.

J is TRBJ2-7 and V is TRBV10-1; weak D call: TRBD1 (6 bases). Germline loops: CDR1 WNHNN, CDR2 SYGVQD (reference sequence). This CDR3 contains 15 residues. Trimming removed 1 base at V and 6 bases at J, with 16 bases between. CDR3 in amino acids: CASSEFRGDPREQYF. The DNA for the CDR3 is TGCGCCAGCAGTGAGTTCAGGGGCGACCCCCGCGAGCAGTACTTC.

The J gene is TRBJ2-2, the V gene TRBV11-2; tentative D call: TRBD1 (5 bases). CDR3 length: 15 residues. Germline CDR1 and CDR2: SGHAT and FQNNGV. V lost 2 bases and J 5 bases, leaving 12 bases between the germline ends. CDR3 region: CASSLLSGYTGELFF. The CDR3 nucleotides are TGTGCCAGCAGCTTATTGTCAGGGTATACCGGGGAGCTGTTTTTT.

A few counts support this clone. The CDR3 loop reads CASSERWTSGGNEQFF. The CDR3 nucleotides are TGCGCCAGCAGTGAGAGGTGGACTAGCGGGGGCAATGAGCAGTTCTTC. This rearrangement joins TRBV10-2 to TRBJ2-1, with 13 bases fitting TRBD2. V was clipped by 2 bases and J by 6 bases; unmatched bases: 4. This CDR3 region has 16 residues. Germline assignment: CDR1 WSHSY and CDR2 SAAADI.

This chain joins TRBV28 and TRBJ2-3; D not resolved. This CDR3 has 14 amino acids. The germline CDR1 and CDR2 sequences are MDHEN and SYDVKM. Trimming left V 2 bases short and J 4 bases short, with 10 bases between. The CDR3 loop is CASSLEDWADTQYF. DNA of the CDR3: TGTGCCAGCAGTTTAGAGGATTGGGCAGATACGCAGTATTTT.

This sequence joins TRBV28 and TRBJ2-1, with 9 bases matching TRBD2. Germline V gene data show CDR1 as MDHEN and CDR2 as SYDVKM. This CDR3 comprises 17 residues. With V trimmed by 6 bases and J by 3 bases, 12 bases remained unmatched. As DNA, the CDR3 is TGTGCCAGCAGGGAGACGCTGACTAGCGGATACTACAATGAGCAGTTCTTC. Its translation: CASRETLTSGYYNEQFF. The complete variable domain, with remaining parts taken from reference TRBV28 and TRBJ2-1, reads DVKVTQSSRYLVKRTGEKVFLECVQDMDHENMFWYRQDPGLGLRLIYFSYDVKMKEKGDIPEGYSVSREKKERFSLILESASTNQTSMYLCASRETLTSGYYNEQFFGPGTRLTVL.

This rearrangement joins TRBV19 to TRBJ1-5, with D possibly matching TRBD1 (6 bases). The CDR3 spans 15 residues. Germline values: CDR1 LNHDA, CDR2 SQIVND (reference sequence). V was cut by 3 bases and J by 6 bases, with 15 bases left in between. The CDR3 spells CASSIAAGAFQPQHF. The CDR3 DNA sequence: TGTGCCAGTAGTATTGCGGCAGGGGCTTTTCAGCCCCAGCATTTT.

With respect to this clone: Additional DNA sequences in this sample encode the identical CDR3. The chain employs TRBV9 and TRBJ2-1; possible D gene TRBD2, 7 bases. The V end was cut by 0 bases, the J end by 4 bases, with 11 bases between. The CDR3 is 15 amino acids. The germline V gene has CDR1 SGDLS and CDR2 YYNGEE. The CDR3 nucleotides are TGTGCCAGCAGCGTAGCGGGGGGCGGTTACAATGAGCAGTTCTTC. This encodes CASSVAGGGYNEQFF.

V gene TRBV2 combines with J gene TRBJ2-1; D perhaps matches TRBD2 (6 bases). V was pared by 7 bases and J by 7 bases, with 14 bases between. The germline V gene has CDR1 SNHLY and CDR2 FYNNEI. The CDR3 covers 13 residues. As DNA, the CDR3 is TGTGCCAGCACCTACGGAGGGCTTAATGAGCAGTTCTTC. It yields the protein CASTYGGLNEQFF.

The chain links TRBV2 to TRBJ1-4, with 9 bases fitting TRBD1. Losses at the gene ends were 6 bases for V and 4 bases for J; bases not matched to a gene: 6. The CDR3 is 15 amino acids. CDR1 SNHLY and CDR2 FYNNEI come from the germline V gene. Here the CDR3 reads CASSKQGAGNEKLFF. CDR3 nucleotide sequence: TGTGCCAGCAGCAAACAGGGGGCTGGTAATGAAAAACTGTTTTTT. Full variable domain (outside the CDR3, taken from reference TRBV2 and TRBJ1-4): EPEVTQTPSHQVTQMGQEVILRCVPISNHLYFYWYRQILGQKVEFLVSFYNNEISEKSEIFDDQFSVERPDGSNFTLKIRSTKLEDSAMYFCASSKQGAGNEKLFFGSGTQLSVL.

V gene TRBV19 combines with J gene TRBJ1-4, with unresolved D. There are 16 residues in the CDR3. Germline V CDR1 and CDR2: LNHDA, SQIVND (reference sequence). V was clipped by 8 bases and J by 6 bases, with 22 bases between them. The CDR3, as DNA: TGTGCCAGTCATACGCGGGTTGGGATGGCGGATGAAAAACTGTTTTTT. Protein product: CASHTRVGMADEKLFF.

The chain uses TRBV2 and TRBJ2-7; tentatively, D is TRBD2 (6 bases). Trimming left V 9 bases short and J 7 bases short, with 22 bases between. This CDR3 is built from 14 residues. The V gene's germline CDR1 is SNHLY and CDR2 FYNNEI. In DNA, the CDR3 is TGTGCCAGTGATTTGGGACTCGGAGTGGGGGAGCAGTACTTC. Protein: CASDLGLGVGEQYF.

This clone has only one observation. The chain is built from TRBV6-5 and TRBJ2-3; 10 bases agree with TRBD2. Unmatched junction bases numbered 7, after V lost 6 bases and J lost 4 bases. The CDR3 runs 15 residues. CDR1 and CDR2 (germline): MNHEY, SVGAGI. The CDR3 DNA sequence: TGTGCCAGCAGCATAAGCGGGGGGGCGGCAGATACGCAGTATTTT. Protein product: CASSISGGAADTQYF.